This note documents a single T cell receptor (beta chain) sequence. Profiled with immunoSEQ multiplex PCR; TCRdb holds only in-frame clones, not every one. The table lists 170,000 or so clones, roughly 90% of them singletons. Trimming left V 5 bases short and J 3 bases short, with 10 bases between. The CDR3 spans 13 residues. From germline, CDR1 is SGHNT and CDR2 YENEEA. The sample belongs to a study of blood T cell repertoires in COVID-19. The chain uses TRBV11-3 and TRBJ1-1; the D is unclear. Material for sequencing was peripheral blood. This TCR was sampled from a man aged 50-59 years with acute or convalescent COVID-19. CDR3 sequence: CASSDGPYTEAFF. In nucleotides, the CDR3 is TGTGCCAGCAGCGATGGGCCTTACACTGAAGCTTTCTTT. Supplemented by reference TRBV11-3 and TRBJ1-1, the full variable domain reads EAGVVQSPRYKIIEKKQPVAFWCNPISGHNTLYWYLQNLGQGPELLIRYENEEAVDDSQLPKDRFSAERLKGVDSTLKIQPAELGDSAVYLCASSDGPYTEAFFGQGTRLTVV.